Shown below are 15 T cell receptor beta chains from a single sample sequenced in a study of control samples from healthy donors and cancer patients. The repertoire was sequenced with immunoSEQ multiplex PCR; TCRdb's copy has only in-frame clones and lacks some. The repertoire includes 98,000 or so clones, over 60% of them detected once, and about 11% sits in the top ten. The sequencing sample was made of blood. These receptor sequences come from a young woman in good health.

The rearrangement joins TRBV18 to TRBJ2-5; D remains unclear. V gave up 0 bases and J gave up 4 bases, with 9 bases separating them. The CDR3 totals 14 residues. CDR1 and CDR2 (germline): KGHSH, LQKENI. The CDR3: CASSPPQRRETQYF. CDR3 coding DNA: TGTGCCAGCTCACCACCGCAAAGGCGAGAGACCCAGTACTTC.

This chain uses TRBV29-1 with TRBJ1-2; D not resolved. V lost 5 bases and J 4 bases, leaving 14 bases between the germline ends. CDR1 is SQVTM and CDR2 is ANQGSEA in the germline V gene. CDR3 length equals 13 residues. As DNA, the CDR3 is TGCAGCGTTAAACTAGGACCCGCCTATGGCTACACCTTC. Its protein is CSVKLGPAYGYTF.

This clone was counted a few times. This chain connects TRBV9 to TRBJ2-7; D not certain. The CDR3 spans 13 residues. The germline V gene encodes CDR1 SGDLS and CDR2 YYNGEE. V shed 0 bases and J shed 6 bases, with 10 bases lying between them. The CDR3 bases are TGTGCCAGCAGCGTAGATATTGCCCTCGAGCAGTACTTC. This encodes CASSVDIALEQYF.

The genes are TRBV7-2 and TRBJ1-2; TRBD1 aligns across 10 bases. Germline CDR1 reads SGHTA; CDR2 reads FQGNSA. The CDR3 contains 14 residues. The ends lost 8 bases at V and 8 bases at J; junction bases unmatched: 11. In DNA form, the CDR3 reads TGTGCCAGCGACAACCGGGACAGGGGTAAAGGCTACACCTTC. Translating it yields CASDNRDRGKGYTF. The variable domain in full, with the rest retrieved from reference TRBV7-2 and TRBJ1-2, is GAGVSQSPSNKVTEKGKDVELRCDPISGHTALYWYRQSLGQGLEFLIYFQGNSAPDKSGLPSDRFSAERTGGSVSTLTIQRTQQEDSAVYLCASDNRDRGKGYTFGSGTRLTVV.

This chain links TRBV6-5 with TRBJ1-6; TRBD1 is a possible D gene (5 bases). The CDR3 consists of 14 residues. V lost 3 bases and J 6 bases, leaving 9 bases between the germline ends. The germline V gene has CDR1 MNHEY and CDR2 SVGAGI. CDR3 bases: TGTGCCAGCAGTTATCTTCAGGGTAATTCACCCCTCCACTTT. The encoded protein is CASSYLQGNSPLHF.

The sample holds a few counts of this clone. The V and J genes are TRBV7-9 and TRBJ2-5; 8 positions agree with TRBD1. Germline-derived CDR1 and CDR2 are SEHNR and FQNEAQ (reference sequence). CDR3 length: 15 residues. V dropped 5 bases and J dropped 5; count of bases not matched to a gene: 10. DNA of the CDR3: TGTGCCAGCAGCCGGGAACAGGGGGACGTGGAGACCCAGTACTTC. This sequence encodes CASSREQGDVETQYF.

The rearrangement uses TRBV18 and TRBJ1-1; D might be TRBD1 (5 bases). Per germline, CDR1 KGHSH and CDR2 LQKENI. The CDR3 consists of 17 residues. Trimming cost V 1 base and J 0 bases, with 15 bases left between them. CDR3: CASSPRDFGAMNTEAFF. In DNA, the CDR3 is TGTGCCAGCTCACCACGCGATTTTGGGGCCATGAACACTGAAGCTTTCTTT. Full variable domain (remainder filled in from reference TRBV18 and TRBJ1-1): NAGVMQNPRHLVRRRGQEARLRCSPMKGHSHVYWYRQLPEEGLKFMVYLQKENIIDESGMPKERFSAEFPKEGPSILRIQQVVRGDSAAYFCASSPRDFGAMNTEAFFGQGTRLTVV.

The V gene is TRBV29-1, the J gene TRBJ2-1; 9 bases are a match to TRBD1. Germline loops: CDR1 SQVTM, CDR2 ANQGSEA. Trimming at V came to 5 bases and at J to 4 bases, leaving 6 bases not matched to a gene. This CDR3 region has 14 residues. CDR3 sequence: CSVTTGGFYNEQFF. CDR3 bases: TGCAGCGTTACCACAGGGGGCTTTTACAATGAGCAGTTCTTC.

The chain recombines TRBV10-2 with TRBJ1-5; D is undetermined. The germline V gene has CDR1 WSHSY and CDR2 SAAADI. This CDR3 has 13 amino acids. Trimming left V 6 bases short and J 6 bases short, with 12 bases between. The CDR3 DNA is TGCGCCAGCAGGGAAGTGGGCAGTCAGCCCCAGCATTTT. Translating gives CASREVGSQPQHF.

This clone has only a few counts. The gene calls are TRBV19 and TRBJ1-5; TRBD1 agrees at 7 bases. Germline CDR1 and CDR2: LNHDA and SQIVND (reference sequence). V shed 5 bases, J shed 5 bases, and the junction held 12 bases outside the gene matches. The CDR3 spans 16 residues. As DNA, the CDR3 is TGTGCCAGTAGTTACTCCGGGACAGAGAGTGATCAGCCCCAGCATTTT. Residues: CASSYSGTESDQPQHF.

J is TRBJ1-5 and V is TRBV15; D not resolved. Trimming left V 0 bases short and J 5 bases short, with 5 bases between. Germline CDR1 reads LNHNV; CDR2 reads YYDKDF (reference sequence). The CDR3 is 13 residues long. CDR3 region: CATSREEDQPQHF. The CDR3 DNA sequence: TGTGCCACCAGCAGAGAGGAGGATCAGCCCCAGCATTTT.

This chain connects TRBV18 to TRBJ2-7; 7 positions match TRBD1. The CDR3 consists of 15 residues. The germline V gene encodes CDR1 KGHSH and CDR2 LQKENI. With 6 bases clipped from V and 0 bases from J, the junction kept 8 bases outside the gene matches. CDR3 DNA sequence: TGTGCCAGCTCCGAGGACAGGCCGCTCTCCTACGAGCAGTACTTC. It specifies CASSEDRPLSYEQYF.

This rearrangement joins TRBV18 to TRBJ1-6; 7 bases agree with TRBD1. In germline, CDR1 is KGHSH, CDR2 LQKENI. This CDR3 is 14 amino acids long. V trimming: 6 bases; J trimming: 7 bases; junction bases outside the gene matches: 6. The CDR3 loop is CASSRGGENSPLHF. CDR3 bases: TGTGCCAGCTCCAGGGGGGGCGAAAATTCACCCCTCCACTTT.

This clone was observed a few times. The gene calls are TRBV19 and TRBJ1-5; D not certain. Germline V gene sequence: CDR1 LNHDA, CDR2 SQIVND (reference sequence). Trimming took off 2 bases at V and 0 bases at J, with 5 bases between the two ends. The CDR3 totals 14 residues. The CDR3 coding sequence is TGTGCCAGTAGTATATCGGGTAGCAATCAGCCCCAGCATTTT. Encoded protein: CASSISGSNQPQHF.

This clone appeared once. This chain joins TRBV11-3 and TRBJ1-1; D possibly corresponds to TRBD1 (5 bases). V was trimmed by 5 bases and J by 2 bases, leaving 9 bases between them. Germline V gene data show CDR1 as SGHNT and CDR2 as YENEEA. The CDR3 extends over 13 amino acids. CDR3 DNA: TGTGCCAGCAGCCTAGGACAAAACACTGAAGCTTTCTTT. This encodes CASSLGQNTEAFF.